These 20 T cell receptor beta chains were all obtained from the same sample, sequenced in a study of T cells after yellow fever vaccination. TCRdb fed the 5' RACE reads into MiXCR, producing one record per CDR3 protein. Of about 320,000 distinct CDR3 sequences in the sample, around 4.3% were seen once. Sequenced here: PBMCs, sampled 15 days after the yellow fever booster vaccination. The receptors originated from a man between 18 and 29 years old who received the YFV17D yellow fever vaccine.

This clonotype showed up many times. The chain combines TRBV12-3 or TRBV12-4 with TRBJ2-3; TRBD1 matches 7 bases. Trimming cost V 5 bases and J 1 base; bases outside gene matches: 6. The CDR3 is 15 residues long. The CDR3 spells CASSPGQGGTDTQYF. The CDR3 region has the DNA TGTGCCAGCAGTCCCGGGCAGGGGGGCACAGATACGCAGTATTTT.

The rearrangement links TRBV15 to TRBJ2-3; D perhaps matches TRBD2 (7 bases). V lost 0 bases to trimming and J lost 2 bases, with 15 bases between them. CDR3 size: 17 residues. Germline assignment: CDR1 LNHNV and CDR2 YYDKDF (reference sequence). This chain's CDR3 is CATSREGGRRPTDTQYF. CDR3 DNA: TGTGCCACCAGCAGAGAGGGGGGGCGGCGGCCCACAGATACGCAGTATTTT.

This clonotype was seen ten or more times. The chain links TRBV6-1 to TRBJ1-5, with a tentative D call TRBD1 (6 bases). V dropped 6 bases and J dropped 1 base, with 19 bases sitting between them. There are 17 residues in the CDR3. CDR1 and CDR2 (germline): MNHNS, SASEGT. The CDR3 DNA sequence: TGTGCCAGCAGACTACCCCCCCAGGGGCCGAGCAATCAGCCCCAGCATTTT. As protein: CASRLPPQGPSNQPQHF.

This clonotype appeared many times. The chain uses TRBV6-2 or TRBV6-3 and TRBJ2-1; D may be TRBD1 (5 bases). The V end was cut by 7 bases, the J end by 0 bases, with 16 bases between. Per the germline V gene, CDR1 is MNHEY and CDR2 is SVGEGT. The CDR3 sequence is 16 residues long. The CDR3 region is CASTTFPDSSYNEQFF. The CDR3 nucleotides are TGTGCCAGCACTACATTCCCCGACAGCTCCTACAATGAGCAGTTCTTC.

The chain recombines TRBV7-9 with TRBJ1-1, with D possibly matching TRBD1 (6 bases). V lost 1 base to trimming and J lost 11 bases, with 11 bases between them. The CDR3 runs to 12 residues. From germline, CDR1 is SEHNR and CDR2 FQNEAQ (reference sequence). CDR3 coding DNA: TGTGCCAGCAGCTTAGAAGGGGGGGACGCTTTCTTT. It is translated as CASSLEGGDAFF.

The chain joins TRBV5-1 to TRBJ1-1; TRBD1 might be the D (6 bases). The CDR3 is made up of 14 amino acids. Between the trimmed V and J ends, which lost 1 base and 0 bases, there was a span of 7 bases. Germline-derived CDR1 and CDR2 are SGHRS and YFSETQ. CDR3 sequence: CASSLYRVNTEAFF. CDR3 nucleotides: TGCGCCAGCAGCTTGTACAGGGTGAACACTGAAGCTTTCTTT.

The chain links TRBV11-2 to TRBJ1-1; tentatively, D is TRBD1 (6 bases). The ends were cut back, 2 bases at V and 6 bases at J, with 19 bases in the middle. Germline values: CDR1 SGHAT, CDR2 FQNNGV. The CDR3 sequence is 16 residues long. The CDR3 loop reads CASSLIGGSVVPEAFF. The CDR3 coding sequence is TGTGCCAGCAGCTTAATTGGGGGCTCAGTCGTGCCTGAAGCTTTCTTT.

This clonotype was detected many times. V gene TRBV25-1 combines with J gene TRBJ2-3; TRBD2 aligns across 11 bases. The germline V gene encodes CDR1 MGHDK and CDR2 SYGVNS. The CDR3 has 15 amino acids. With 10 bases clipped from V and 2 bases from J, the junction kept 8 bases outside the gene matches. CDR3 sequence reads: CATTSTSGATDTQYF. The CDR3, as DNA: TGTGCCACCACGTCGACTAGCGGGGCCACAGATACGCAGTATTTT.

This chain links TRBV12-3 or TRBV12-4 with TRBJ2-5; 8 bases line up with TRBD2. V lost 5 bases and J lost 5; bases outside the gene matches: 10. This CDR3 has 15 amino acids. The CDR3 spells CASSPPGLVQETQYF. CDR3 nucleotides: TGTGCCAGCAGTCCCCCGGGACTAGTACAGGAGACCCAGTACTTC.

This rearrangement joins TRBV5-1 to TRBJ2-1; 8 positions agree with TRBD2. After removal of 5 bases from V and 5 bases from J, the junction contained 3 bases not matched to a gene. Germline V gene data show CDR1 as SGHRS and CDR2 as YFSETQ. The CDR3 has 13 amino acids. The CDR3 nucleotides are TGCGCCAGCAGGTCGGGGGGGGACAATGAGCAGTTCTTC. It is translated as CASRSGGDNEQFF.

Ten or more counts support this clonotype. This chain joins TRBV12-3 or TRBV12-4 and TRBJ1-1; tentative D call: TRBD1 (6 bases). The V gene lost 6 bases and the J gene lost 1 base, with 18 bases spanning the gap. CDR3 length: 16 amino acids. The CDR3 coding sequence is TGTGCCAGCAGGGAAGACAGGTACTTTGAGAACACTGAAGCTTTCTTT. Protein product: CASREDRYFENTEAFF.

The chain couples TRBV7-2 to TRBJ2-7; 9 nucleotides agree with TRBD2. The CDR3 contains 17 residues. CDR1 is SGHTA and CDR2 is FQGNSA in the germline V gene. Germline trimming cut 3 bases from V and 8 bases from J; bases unmatched to any gene: 17. This chain's CDR3 is CASSFYPLRGGGEKQYF. CDR3 nucleotides: TGTGCCAGCAGCTTCTACCCGTTGCGGGGGGGCGGCGAAAAGCAGTACTTC.

This clonotype was detected many times. This sequence joins TRBV12-3 or TRBV12-4 and TRBJ1-5; a possible D gene is TRBD1 (6 bases). V gave up 4 bases and J gave up 6 bases, with 16 bases separating them. CDR3 length equals 15 residues. In nucleotides, the CDR3 is TGTGCCAGCAGTTCCCTACAGGGATCGAGTCAGCCCCAGCATTTT. It translates to CASSSLQGSSQPQHF.

This clonotype has more than one count but fewer than ten. The genes are TRBV7-8 and TRBJ1-1, with 9 positions matching TRBD1. Germline CDR1 is SGHVS and CDR2 is FQNEAQ. The CDR3 has 16 residues. The J segment lost 1 base and the V segment lost 3 bases, leaving 6 bases of the junction unmatched. DNA of the CDR3: TGTGCCAGCAGCTTCGGACAGGGGAGTGGGAACACTGAAGCTTTCTTT. This sequence encodes CASSFGQGSGNTEAFF. The full variable domain, completed using reference TRBV7-8 and TRBJ1-1, is GAGVSQSPRYKVAKRGQDVALRCDPISGHVSLFWYQQALGQGPEFLTYFQNEAQLDKSGLPSDRFFAERPEGSVSTLKIQRTQQEDSAVYLCASSFGQGSGNTEAFFGQGTRLTVV.

The V gene is TRBV18, the J gene TRBJ2-5, with unresolved D. V lost 3 bases to trimming and J lost 5 bases, with 10 bases between them. This CDR3 has 13 residues. Germline CDR1 reads KGHSH; CDR2 reads LQKENI. CDR3 bases: TGTGCCAGCTCACCGCGAGTGGACGAGACCCAGTACTTC. It is translated as CASSPRVDETQYF.

This clonotype has a count of ten or more. The rearrangement links TRBV5-6 to TRBJ2-7; no definite D call. V was shortened by 4 bases and J by 2 bases, with 13 bases between the two germline ends. The CDR3 length is 14 residues. Germline values: CDR1 SGHDT, CDR2 YYEEEE. The DNA of the CDR3 is TGTGCCAGCAGCGGAGAGGACGGCGCCTACGAGCAGTACTTC. This codes for CASSGEDGAYEQYF.

This clonotype was seen ten or more times. The chain uses TRBV5-4 and TRBJ2-1; D is unclear. The germline gives CDR1 SGHNT, CDR2 YYREEE (reference sequence). Trimming stripped 2 bases from V and 10 bases from J, with 10 bases between. The CDR3 sequence is 12 residues long. The CDR3 here is CASSFSGLEQFF. CDR3 bases: TGTGCCAGCAGCTTCTCTGGTCTAGAGCAGTTCTTC.

This clonotype was detected only a few times. As DNA, the CDR3 is TGTGCCAGCAATTTGGGGCCTGGAAACACCATATATTTT. This encodes CASNLGPGNTIYF. The chain employs TRBV5-5 and TRBJ1-3; a possible D gene is TRBD1 (5 bases). V was shortened by 6 bases and J by 2 bases, with 9 bases between the two germline ends. This CDR3 region has 13 residues. Germline V lookup: CDR1 SGHKS, CDR2 YYEKEE (reference sequence).

This rearrangement joins TRBV7-2 to TRBJ2-3; D is unresolved. This CDR3 is 15 amino acids long. The V gene lost 1 base and the J gene lost 0 bases, with 8 bases spanning the gap. The germline V gene encodes CDR1 SGHTA and CDR2 FQGNSA. The CDR3 DNA sequence: TGTGCCAGCAGCTTAGATGGGTACAGCACAGATACGCAGTATTTT. It is translated as CASSLDGYSTDTQYF.

This clonotype was seen only a few times. V gene TRBV4-3 combines with J gene TRBJ1-2, with 9 nucleotides matching TRBD1. Per the germline V gene, CDR1 is LGHNA and CDR2 is YSLEER. This CDR3 comprises 14 residues. With V trimmed by 0 bases and J by 7 bases, 3 bases remained unmatched. This CDR3 is CASSQEQGAGGYTF. In nucleotides, the CDR3 is TGCGCCAGCAGCCAAGAACAGGGGGCCGGTGGCTACACCTTC.